This T cell receptor (beta chain) was captured by sequencing in a study of blood T cell repertoires in COVID-19. About the study: The samples span acute and convalescent COVID-19 from the United States, Italy and Spain. Sources were T cells, B-cell-depleted T cells, or PBMCs; the material itself was cDNA or gDNA.

In the original analysis: Nucleated cell number was recorded as an estimate derived from reference gene primer amplification. This table comes from immunoSEQ multiplex PCR, and its TCRdb copy is limited to in-frame clones, with some not included. V and J calls and clone size come straight from that table; D and trimming were deduced from the DNA. The data hold roughly 100,000 clones, with around 93% observed a single time. The TCR sequence derives from a man aged 50-60 years with acute or convalescent COVID-19. Sequencing was carried out using peripheral blood.

The CDR3 region has the DNA TGTGCCAGCAGCTTAGAGATGAACACTGAAGCTTTCTTT. It yields the protein CASSLEMNTEAFF. The chain carries TRBV7-3 and TRBJ1-1, with D hard to call. The germline gives CDR1 SGHTA, CDR2 FQGTGA. Trimming removed 2 bases from V and 0 bases from J, with 4 bases in between. The CDR3 length is 13 residues.